The T cell receptor (beta chain) under discussion was sequenced for a study of graft-versus-host responses after intestinal transplantation. About the study: Multivisceral, liver-intestinal, or isolated intestinal grafts were transplanted into recipients. After anti-thymocyte globulin induction, recipients took tacrolimus and steroids for three to four years.

For this clone: Its target is not known.

The J segment lost 8 bases and the V segment lost 1 base, leaving 2 bases of the junction unmatched. Germline V gene data show CDR1 as GTSNPN and CDR2 as SVGIG (reference sequence). CDR3 length: 11 amino acids. The graft tissue was processed, and this released both intraepithelial and lamina propria lymphocytes. Findings and limits, study-wide: Ileal or blood samples showed some GvH clones first, and such clones were also found in recipient marrow. Within allografts, high graft-versus-host to host-versus-graft clonal ratios were seen among patients with graft-donor T cell macrochimerism.

Repertoires were generated with immunoSEQ multiplex PCR, while TCRdb's copy carries only in-frame clones and drops some. The table has roughly 16,000 clones, about 61% seen once. This rearrangement joins TRBV30 to TRBJ2-7, with 7 bases aligning to TRBD2. The receptor comes from a human patient who received an intestinal transplant, so some T cells may come from the graft donor. Specimen: ileum tissue, collected 524 days after transplant. The CDR3 loop reads CAWSGGGQQYF. CDR3 coding DNA: TGTGCCTGGAGTGGCGGGGGTCAGCAGTACTTC.